This is a list of T cell receptor beta chains from one sample in a study of cytomegalovirus exposure and HLA in healthy donors. Using immunoSEQ multiplex PCR, the repertoire was profiled, and TCRdb retains in-frame clones only, with some absent. This table holds approximately 150,000 clones, more than 70% found once. The sequenced sample consisted of PBMCs. These receptors all stem from a man aged 25 to 40 in good health and CMV-seropositive. Each CDR3 is given with its conserved first and last residue.

TRBJ2-1 TRBV2 CASRQTTSGSDEQFF
TRBJ2-1 TRBV29-1 CSVESGTSGYNEQFF
TRBJ2-1 TRBV7-3 CASSLPSGTSGGRAYNEQFF
TRBJ2-7 TRBV2 CASEEREASYEQYF
TRBJ1-5 TRBV7-8 CASSLGGTLNNQPQHF
TRBJ1-1 TRBV5-1 CASSATTGGIGNTEAFF
TRBJ2-6 TRBV5-1 CASSLGGTGANVLTF
TRBJ1-1 TRBV28 CASSLPGTGNTEAFF
TRBJ2-3 TRBV7-3 CASSTAGGDTQYF
TRBJ2-7 TRBV29-1 CSVEGQGASIYEQYF
TRBJ1-2 TRBV6-5 CASSYADRLGYGYTF
TRBJ1-4 TRBV5-4 CASSFGQRTNEKLFF
TRBJ2-7 TRBV7-9 CASSLLGDKQYF
TRBJ2-7 TRBV4-1 CASSQLGLAGNEQYF
TRBJ1-1 TRBV7-9 CASSLLTQNTEAFF
TRBJ1-2 TRBV6-4 CASSRGSRDSYGYTF
TRBJ1-2 TRBV10-2 CASKDRRANYGYTF
TRBJ1-4 TRBV30 CAWGGQGMANEKLFF
TRBJ1-4 TRBV28 CASSRSRDRELTNEKLFF
TRBJ2-3 TRBV5-8 CASSLRITTSTDTQYF
TRBJ2-3 TRBV9 CASSVNADTQYF
TRBJ2-7 TRBV5-4 CASSLDTGYEQYF
TRBJ2-7 TRBV13 CASSLSGRGAYEQYF
TRBJ2-3 TRBV11-2 CASSRSGILSDTQYF
TRBJ2-1 TRBV15 CATSREQGVYNEQFF
TRBJ1-2 TRBV7-8 CASSLKAGTGNGYTF
TRBJ2-1 TRBV7-9 CASSLVGLSGSHNEQFF
TRBJ2-1 TRBV10-3 CAINLGLAADNEQFF
TRBJ1-1 TRBV7-3 CASSPGTGHTEAFF
TRBJ1-2 TRBV5-5 CASSLDRFYGYTF
TRBJ1-1 TRBV5-1 CASSFSSGDTEAFF
TRBJ2-2 TRBV7-3 CASRSGGRDTGELFF
TRBJ1-2 TRBV28 CASSSEDSYYGYTF
TRBJ2-7 TRBV7-9 CASSSNYEQYF
TRBJ1-5 TRBV6-1 CASRHGQFSNQPQHF